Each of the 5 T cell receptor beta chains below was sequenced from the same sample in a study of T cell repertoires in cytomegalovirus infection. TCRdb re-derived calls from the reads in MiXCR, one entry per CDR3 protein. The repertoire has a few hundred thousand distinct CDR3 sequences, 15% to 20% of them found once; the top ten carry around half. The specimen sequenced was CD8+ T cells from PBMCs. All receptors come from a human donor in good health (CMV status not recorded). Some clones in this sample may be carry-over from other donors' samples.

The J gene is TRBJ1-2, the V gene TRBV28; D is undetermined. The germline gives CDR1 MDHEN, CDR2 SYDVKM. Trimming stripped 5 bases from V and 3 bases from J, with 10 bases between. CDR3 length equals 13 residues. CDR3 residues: CASSPNDHYGYTF. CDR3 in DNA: TGTGCCAGCAGTCCAAACGACCACTATGGCTACACCTTC.

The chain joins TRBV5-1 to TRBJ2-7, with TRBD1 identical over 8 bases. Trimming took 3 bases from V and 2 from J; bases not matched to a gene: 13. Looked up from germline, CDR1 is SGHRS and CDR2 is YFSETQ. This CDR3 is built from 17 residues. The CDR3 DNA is TGCGCCAGCAGCTCCGAGGGCCGGGACAGGTACACCTACGAGCAGTACTTC. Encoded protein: CASSSEGRDRYTYEQYF.

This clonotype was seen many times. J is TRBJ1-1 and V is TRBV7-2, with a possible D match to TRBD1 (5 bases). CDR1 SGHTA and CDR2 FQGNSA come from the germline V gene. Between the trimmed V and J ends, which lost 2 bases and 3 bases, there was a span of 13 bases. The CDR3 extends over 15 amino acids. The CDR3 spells CASSLQGETDTEAFF. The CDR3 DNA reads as TGTGCCAGCAGCTTACAAGGGGAGACAGACACTGAAGCTTTCTTT.

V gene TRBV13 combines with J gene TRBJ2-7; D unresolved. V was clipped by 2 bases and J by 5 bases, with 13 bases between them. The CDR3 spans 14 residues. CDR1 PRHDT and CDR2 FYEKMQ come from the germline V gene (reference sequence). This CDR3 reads CASSLRAGLNEQYF. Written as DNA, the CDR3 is TGTGCCAGCAGCTTAAGGGCAGGCCTCAACGAGCAGTACTTC.

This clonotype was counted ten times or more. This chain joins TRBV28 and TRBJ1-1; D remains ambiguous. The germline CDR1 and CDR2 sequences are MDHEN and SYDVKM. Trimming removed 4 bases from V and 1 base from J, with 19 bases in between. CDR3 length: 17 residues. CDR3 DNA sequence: TGTGCCAGCAGTTCGGATGAGATGACACGCTGGAACACTGAAGCTTTCTTT. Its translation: CASSSDEMTRWNTEAFF.